This TCR beta chain was sequenced for a study of neurological immune-mediated disorders. In its sample, this clonotype was seen many times. Its antigen is still unknown. The CDR3 length is 13 residues. The germline gives CDR1 SGHRS, CDR2 YFSETQ. V dropped 4 bases and J dropped 4 bases, with 11 bases sitting between them. The making of cDNA relied on 5'RACE with 10-nucleotide random UMIs. TCRdb redid the calling of the 5' RACE reads with MiXCR, one entry per CDR3 protein. The data show approximately 130,000 distinct CDR3 sequences, with more than 2.5% seen just once and 1% to 1.5% held by the top ten. Study results and caveats: On phylogenetic grouping, the repertoires of 18 of 34 multiple sclerosis patients fell within one related-CDR3 cluster, constituting a possible signature.

The unsorted libraries originated from 2 million PBMCs that had been stored at -80 C. This receptor was identified in a woman younger than 45 with multiple sclerosis. The sample comprised PBMCs. The rearrangement uses TRBV5-1 and TRBJ1-1; D remains ambiguous. CDR3 in amino acids: CASSPLGSTEAFF. The CDR3 DNA reads TGCGCCAGCAGCCCCTTGGGGAGCACTGAAGCTTTCTTT.